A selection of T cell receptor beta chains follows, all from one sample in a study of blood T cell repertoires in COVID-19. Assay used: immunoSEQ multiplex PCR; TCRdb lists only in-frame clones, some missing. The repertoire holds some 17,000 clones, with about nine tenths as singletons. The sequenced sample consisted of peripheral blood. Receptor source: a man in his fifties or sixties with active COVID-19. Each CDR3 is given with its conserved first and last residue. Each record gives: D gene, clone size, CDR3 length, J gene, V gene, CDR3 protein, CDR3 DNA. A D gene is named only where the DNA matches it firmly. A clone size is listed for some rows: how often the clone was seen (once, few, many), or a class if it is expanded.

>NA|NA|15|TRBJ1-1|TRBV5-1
CASSLKTGLNTEAFF
TGCGCCAGCAGCTTGAAAACAGGTTTGAACACTGAAGCTTTCTTT
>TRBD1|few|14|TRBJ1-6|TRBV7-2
CASRPGTGTSPLHF
TGTGCCAGCAGACCCGGGACAGGGACCTCACCCCTCCACTTT
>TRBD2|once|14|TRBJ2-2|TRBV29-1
CSAVKGGSTGELFF
TGCAGCGCTGTGAAGGGCGGGAGTACCGGGGAGCTGTTTTTT
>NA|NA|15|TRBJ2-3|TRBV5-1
CASSPIATSTDTQYF
TGCGCCAGCAGCCCGATAGCTACTAGCACAGATACGCAGTATTTT
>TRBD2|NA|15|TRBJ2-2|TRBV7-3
CASSPGTSGTGELFF
TGTGCCAGCAGCCCAGGGACTAGCGGGACCGGGGAGCTGTTTTTT
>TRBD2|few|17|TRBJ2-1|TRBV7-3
CASSLTTTSGSYNEQFF
TGTGCCAGCAGCTTAACTACGACTAGCGGGAGTTACAATGAGCAGTTCTTC
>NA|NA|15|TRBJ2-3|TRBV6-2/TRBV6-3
CASSPSELRTDTQYF
TGTGCCAGTAGTCCCAGCGAACTACGCACAGATACGCAGTATTTT
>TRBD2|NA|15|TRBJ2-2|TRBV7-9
CASSPWGGKDGELFF
TGTGCCAGCAGCCCGTGGGGGGGTAAGGACGGGGAGCTGTTTTTT
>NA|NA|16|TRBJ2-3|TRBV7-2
CASSLVRLSYTDTQYF
TGTGCCAGCAGCTTAGTGAGGCTCAGCTACACAGATACGCAGTATTTT
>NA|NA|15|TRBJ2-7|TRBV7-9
CASSHSGARGGEQYF
TGTGCCAGCAGCCACAGCGGGGCCAGGGGCGGCGAGCAGTACTTC
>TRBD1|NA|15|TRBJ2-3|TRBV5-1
CASSWDSPSTDTQYF
TGCGCCAGCAGCTGGGACAGTCCTAGCACAGATACGCAGTATTTT
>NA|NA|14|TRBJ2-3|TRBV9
CASGPGNPADTQYF
TGTGCCAGTGGTCCCGGGAATCCCGCAGATACGCAGTATTTT
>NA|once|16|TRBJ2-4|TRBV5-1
CASSSLGEVGLDIQYF
TGCGCCAGCAGCTCCCTGGGGGAGGTGGGATTGGACATTCAGTACTTC
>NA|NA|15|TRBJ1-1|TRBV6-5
CASSYSNSPRAEAFF
TGTGCCAGCAGTTACTCGAACTCCCCAAGAGCTGAAGCTTTCTTT
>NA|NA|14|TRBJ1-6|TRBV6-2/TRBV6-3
CASSPSGESSPLHF
TGTGCCAGCAGCCCGTCTGGGGAGAGTTCACCCCTCCACTTT
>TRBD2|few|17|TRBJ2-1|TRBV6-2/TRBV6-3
CASSSFGTSGSFFEQFF
TGTGCCAGCAGTTCCTTTGGGACTAGCGGGAGTTTTTTTGAGCAGTTCTTC
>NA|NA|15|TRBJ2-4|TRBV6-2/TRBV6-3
CASSYYTGAKNIQYF
TGTGCCAGCAGTTACTACACAGGGGCCAAAAACATTCAGTACTTC
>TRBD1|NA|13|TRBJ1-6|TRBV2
CASEQGAASPLHF
TGTGCCAGCGAACAGGGGGCAGCTTCACCCCTCCACTTT
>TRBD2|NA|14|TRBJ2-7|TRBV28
CASKRLASTYEQYF
TGTGCCAGCAAACGACTAGCGTCAACCTACGAGCAGTACTTC
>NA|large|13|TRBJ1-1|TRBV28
CASSFTLNTEAFF
TGTGCCAGCAGTTTCACACTGAACACTGAAGCTTTCTTT
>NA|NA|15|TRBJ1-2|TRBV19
CASRQHRVTTDGYTF
TGTGCCAGTAGGCAACACCGGGTCACAACGGATGGCTACACCTTC
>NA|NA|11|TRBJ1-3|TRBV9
CASGPGNTIYF
TGTGCCAGCGGGCCGGGAAACACCATATATTTT
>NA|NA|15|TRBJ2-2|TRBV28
CASSLSAGVTGELFF
TGTGCCAGCAGTTTGTCGGCAGGGGTCACCGGGGAGCTGTTTTTT
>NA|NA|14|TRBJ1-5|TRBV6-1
CASSEARRVQPQHF
TGTGCCAGCAGTGAAGCCCGCAGGGTTCAACCCCAGCATTTT
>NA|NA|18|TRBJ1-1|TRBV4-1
CASSQMPETGGRGTEAFF
TGCGCCAGCAGCCAAATGCCGGAGACCGGGGGTAGAGGCACTGAAGCTTTCTTT
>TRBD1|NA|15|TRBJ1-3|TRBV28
CASSTGVHSGNTIYF
TGTGCCAGCAGTACAGGGGTTCACTCTGGAAACACCATATATTTT
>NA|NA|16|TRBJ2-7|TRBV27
CASSYQTYSTIYEQYF
TGTGCCAGCAGTTACCAAACGTACTCTACCATTTACGAGCAGTACTTC
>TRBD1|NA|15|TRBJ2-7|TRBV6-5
CASSYSGTGDIEQYF
TGTGCCAGCAGTTACTCCGGGACAGGGGATATCGAGCAGTACTTC
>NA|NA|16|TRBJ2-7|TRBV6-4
CASSDRRGSRGLEQYF
TGTGCCAGCAGTGACCGTAGGGGGTCGAGGGGTCTCGAGCAGTACTTC
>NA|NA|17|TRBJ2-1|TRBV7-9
CASSFGRAWGSYNEQFF
TGTGCCAGCAGCTTCGGCAGGGCGTGGGGCTCCTACAATGAGCAGTTCTTC